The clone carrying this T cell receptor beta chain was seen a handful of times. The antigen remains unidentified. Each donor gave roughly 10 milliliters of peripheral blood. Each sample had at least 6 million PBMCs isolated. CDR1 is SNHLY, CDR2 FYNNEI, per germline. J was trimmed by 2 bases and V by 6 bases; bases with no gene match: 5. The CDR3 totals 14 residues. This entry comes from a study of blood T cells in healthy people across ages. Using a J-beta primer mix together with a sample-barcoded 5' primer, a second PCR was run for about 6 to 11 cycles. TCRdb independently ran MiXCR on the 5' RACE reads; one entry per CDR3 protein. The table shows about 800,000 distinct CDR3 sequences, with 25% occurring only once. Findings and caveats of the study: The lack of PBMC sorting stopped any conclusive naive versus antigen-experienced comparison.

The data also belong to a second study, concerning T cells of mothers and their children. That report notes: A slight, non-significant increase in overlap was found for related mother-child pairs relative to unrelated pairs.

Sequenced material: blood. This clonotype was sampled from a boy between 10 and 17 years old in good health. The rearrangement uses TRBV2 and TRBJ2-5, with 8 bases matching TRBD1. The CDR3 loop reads CASRLDRDQETQYF. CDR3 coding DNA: TGTGCCAGCAGGTTGGACAGGGATCAAGAGACCCAGTACTTC.